The subject of this entry is one TCR beta chain. Germline CDR1 and CDR2: LNHDA and SQIVND (reference sequence). The CDR3 has 13 residues. After removal of 1 base from V and 3 bases from J, the junction contained 0 bases not matched to a gene. These data come from a study of blood T cell repertoires in COVID-19. Whole-study context: From T cells, B-cell-depleted T cells, or PBMCs came the material, which was cDNA or gDNA.

Original processing methods: Amplifying reference gene primers gave estimates of nucleated cell counts. Data came from immunoSEQ multiplex PCR; TCRdb stores just in-frame clones and leaves some out. V, J and clone size are those of that table, while D and trimming were read from the DNA. The sample yields 220,000 or so clones, less than 90% seen once. Study members were between about 18 and 89 years old and lived in 20 to 25 US regions. This chain connects TRBV19 to TRBJ2-7; TRBD2 aligns across 7 bases. The TCR originated in a woman between 40 and 50 years old who had recovered from COVID-19. The sequenced sample consisted of PBMCs or T cells enriched from blood (not recorded which). The CDR3 protein is CASSIGEGYEQYF. CDR3 in DNA: TGTGCCAGTAGTATAGGGGAGGGCTACGAGCAGTACTTC.